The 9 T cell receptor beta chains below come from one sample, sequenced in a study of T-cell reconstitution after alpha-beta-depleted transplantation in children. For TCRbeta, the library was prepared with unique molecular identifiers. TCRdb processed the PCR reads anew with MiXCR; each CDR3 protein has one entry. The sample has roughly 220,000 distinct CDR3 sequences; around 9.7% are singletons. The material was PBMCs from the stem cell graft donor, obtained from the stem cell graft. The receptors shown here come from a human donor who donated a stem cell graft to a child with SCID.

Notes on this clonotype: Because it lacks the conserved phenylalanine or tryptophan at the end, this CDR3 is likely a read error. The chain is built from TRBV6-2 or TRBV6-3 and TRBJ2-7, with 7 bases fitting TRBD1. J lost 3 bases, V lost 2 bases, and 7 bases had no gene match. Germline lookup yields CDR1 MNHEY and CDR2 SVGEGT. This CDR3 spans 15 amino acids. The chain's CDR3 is CASSYARTGLYEQYL. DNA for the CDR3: TGTGCCAGCAGTTACGCACGGACAGGCCTCTACGAGCAGTACCTC.

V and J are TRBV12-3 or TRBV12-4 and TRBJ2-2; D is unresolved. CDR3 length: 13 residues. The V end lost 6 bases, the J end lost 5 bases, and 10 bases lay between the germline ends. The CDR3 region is CASSRTVTGELFF. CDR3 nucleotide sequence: TGTGCCAGCAGCCGTACGGTGACCGGGGAGCTGTTTTTT.

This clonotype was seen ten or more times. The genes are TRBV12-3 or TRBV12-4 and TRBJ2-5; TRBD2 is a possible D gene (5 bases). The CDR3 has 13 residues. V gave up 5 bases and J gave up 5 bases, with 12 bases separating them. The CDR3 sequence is CASSPRRRETQYF. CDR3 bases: TGTGCCAGCAGTCCGCGTAGGAGGGAGACCCAGTACTTC.

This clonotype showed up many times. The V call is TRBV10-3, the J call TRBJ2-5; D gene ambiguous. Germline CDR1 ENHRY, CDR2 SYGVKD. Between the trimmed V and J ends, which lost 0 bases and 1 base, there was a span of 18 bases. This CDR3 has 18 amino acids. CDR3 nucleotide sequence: TGTGCCATCAGTGAGTCGAATCCACTGATACGATTCCAAGAGACCCAGTACTTC. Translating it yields CAISESNPLIRFQETQYF.

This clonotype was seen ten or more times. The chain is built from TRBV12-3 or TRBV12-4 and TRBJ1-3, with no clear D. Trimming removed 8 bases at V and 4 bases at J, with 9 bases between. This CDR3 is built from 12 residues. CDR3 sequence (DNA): TGTGCCAGCGGCGAGACAGGAAACACCATATATTTT. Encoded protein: CASGETGNTIYF.

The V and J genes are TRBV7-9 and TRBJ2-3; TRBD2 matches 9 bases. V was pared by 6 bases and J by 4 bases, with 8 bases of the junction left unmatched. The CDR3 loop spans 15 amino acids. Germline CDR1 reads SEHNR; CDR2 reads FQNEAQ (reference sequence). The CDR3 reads CASRERGAGADTQYF. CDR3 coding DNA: TGTGCCAGCAGGGAGCGGGGGGCTGGGGCAGATACGCAGTATTTT. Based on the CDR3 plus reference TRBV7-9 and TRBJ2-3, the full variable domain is DTGVSQNPRHKITKRGQNVTFRCDPISEHNRLYWYRQTLGQGPEFLTYFQNEAQLEKSRLLSDRFSAERPKGSFSTLEIQRTEQGDSAMYLCASRERGAGADTQYFGPGTRLTVL.

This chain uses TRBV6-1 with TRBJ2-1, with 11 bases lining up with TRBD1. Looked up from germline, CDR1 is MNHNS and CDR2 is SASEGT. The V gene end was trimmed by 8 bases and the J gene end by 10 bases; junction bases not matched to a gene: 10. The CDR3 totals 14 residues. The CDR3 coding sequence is TGTGCCAGCGATATGGACAGGGGGCTAAGCGAGCAGTTCTTC. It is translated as CASDMDRGLSEQFF.

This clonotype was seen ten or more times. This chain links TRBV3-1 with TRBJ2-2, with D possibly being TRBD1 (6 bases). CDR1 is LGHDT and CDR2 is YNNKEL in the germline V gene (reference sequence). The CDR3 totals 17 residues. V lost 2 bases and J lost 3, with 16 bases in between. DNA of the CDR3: TGTGCCAGCAGCCAATTATGGGGGCGCATGTACACCGGGGAGCTGTTTTTT. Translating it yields CASSQLWGRMYTGELFF.

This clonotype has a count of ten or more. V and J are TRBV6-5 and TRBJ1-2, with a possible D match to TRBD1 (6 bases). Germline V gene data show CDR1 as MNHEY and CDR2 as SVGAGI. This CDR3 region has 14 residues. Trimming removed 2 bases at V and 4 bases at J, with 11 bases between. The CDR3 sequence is CASSYRGGSYGYTF. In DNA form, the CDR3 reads TGTGCCAGCAGTTACCGGGGGGGCTCCTATGGCTACACCTTC.